The source of this T cell receptor beta chain is a study of blood T cell repertoires in COVID-19. Study overall: Sites across the United States, Italy and Spain contributed samples from acute and convalescent COVID-19. In each case, the material was cDNA or gDNA derived from T cells, B-cell-depleted T cells, or PBMCs.

Looked up from germline, CDR1 is LGHDT and CDR2 is YNNKEL (reference sequence). The ends were cut back, 0 bases at V and 3 bases at J, with 12 bases in the middle. The CDR3 runs to 15 residues. Authors' processing steps: Estimation of nucleated cell counts was performed using reference gene primer amplification. Clones were sequenced by immunoSEQ multiplex PCR, and TCRdb holds only the in-frame ones, with some missing. V, J and clone size are those of that table, while D and trimming were read from the DNA. This table holds about 120,000 clones, approximately 80% found once. The clonotype comes from a human donor in a cohort sampled during active COVID-19. V usage is TRBV3-1 (or the pseudogene TRBV3-2) and J usage is TRBJ2-7; D may be TRBD1 (5 bases). Sample: peripheral blood. CDR3 region: CASSQELGPFYEQYF. The CDR3 DNA reads as TGTGCCAGCAGCCAAGAACTGGGGCCCTTCTACGAGCAGTACTTC.